Presented here are 14 T cell receptor beta chains from one specimen sequenced in a study of neoadjuvant anti-PD-1 for oral cavity cancer. Measured with immunoSEQ multiplex PCR; TCRdb has only the in-frame clones, and not every one. The sample gives about 79,000 clones, over 70% of which show up once; roughly 3.5% is in the top ten. Source: PBMCs, taken before nivolumab (anti-PD-1) treatment. These receptors originate from a person between 40 and 85 years old with oral cavity squamous cell carcinoma.

The genes are TRBV5-1 and TRBJ2-5, with TRBD1 as a possible D gene (6 bases). This CDR3 spans 13 amino acids. The germline V gene has CDR1 SGHRS and CDR2 YFSETQ. Trimming took 0 bases from V and 5 from J, leaving 8 bases between them. CDR3 nucleotide sequence: TGCGCCAGCAGCTTGGACAGGGTCGAGACCCAGTACTTC. Amino acids: CASSLDRVETQYF.

The V and J genes are TRBV2 and TRBJ2-5; 7 bases fit TRBD1. Germline V lookup: CDR1 SNHLY, CDR2 FYNNEI. The J segment lost 1 base and the V segment lost 8 bases, leaving 10 bases of the junction unmatched. CDR3 length: 15 amino acids. The DNA of the CDR3 is TGTGCCAGCGCTCCGGACAGGTCTTTCCAAGAGACCCAGTACTTC. It codes for CASAPDRSFQETQYF.

V gene TRBV29-1 combines with J gene TRBJ2-3, with D possibly called TRBD1 or TRBD2 (6 bases each). The germline gives CDR1 SQVTM, CDR2 ANQGSEA. The germline V and J ends were trimmed by 7 bases and 2 bases, with 16 bases remaining between them. This CDR3 spans 14 amino acids. The CDR3 here is CSAATGGTTDTQYF. The CDR3 DNA reads TGCAGCGCAGCGACAGGCGGGACCACAGATACGCAGTATTTT.

The rearrangement joins TRBV5-1 to TRBJ2-7, with a weak D call TRBD1 (6 bases). V lost 4 bases and J lost 3, with 20 bases in between. Looked up from germline, CDR1 is SGHRS and CDR2 is YFSETQ. This CDR3 comprises 16 residues. CDR3 amino acids: CASSQNAAGAGYEQYF. CDR3 nucleotides: TGCGCCAGCAGCCAAAACGCGGCAGGGGCTGGCTACGAGCAGTACTTC.

The chain couples TRBV2 to TRBJ2-5, with TRBD2 matching over 9 bases. The better agreement between TRBJ2-7 and the DNA end casts doubt on the J call. CDR3 length equals 17 residues. Per the germline V gene, CDR1 is SNHLY and CDR2 is FYNNEI. The CDR3 coding sequence is TGTGCCAGCAGCCCCTGGAAGCCTAGCGGGAAGTCCTACGAGCAGTACTTC. Its translation: CASSPWKPSGKSYEQYF.

The chain carries TRBV11-3 and TRBJ2-1; D ambiguous. This CDR3 region has 13 residues. Looked up from germline, CDR1 is SGHNT and CDR2 is YENEEA. The V end was cut by 4 bases, the J end by 5 bases, with 9 bases between. CDR3 residues: CASSSGLDNEQFF. For the CDR3, the DNA is TGTGCCAGCAGCTCTGGCCTAGACAATGAGCAGTTCTTC.

The chain is built from TRBV7-9 and TRBJ1-2; D is ambiguous. V shed 1 base and J shed 4 bases, with 10 bases lying between them. The CDR3 has 14 amino acids. Germline V gene sequence: CDR1 SEHNR, CDR2 FQNEAQ (reference sequence). The CDR3 is CASSLVGQTYGYTF. CDR3 coding DNA: TGTGCCAGCAGCTTAGTTGGGCAGACCTATGGCTACACCTTC.

V gene TRBV7-2 combines with J gene TRBJ1-2; D possibly corresponds to TRBD1 (5 bases). The CDR3 spans 14 residues. From germline, CDR1 is SGHTA and CDR2 FQGNSA. Between the trimmed V and J ends, which lost 7 bases and 8 bases, there was a span of 20 bases. The CDR3 DNA sequence: TGTGCCAGCATCCCCGGGACCCAAATTAAAGGCTACACCTTC. This gives the protein CASIPGTQIKGYTF.

The chain employs TRBV2 and TRBJ1-1; tentative D call: TRBD1 (5 bases). The V gene lost 8 bases and the J gene lost 6 bases, with 13 bases spanning the gap. Germline CDR1 and CDR2: SNHLY and FYNNEI. This CDR3 region has 12 residues. This CDR3 is CASSGEGPEAFF. The CDR3, as DNA: TGTGCCAGCTCGGGGGAGGGCCCTGAAGCTTTCTTT.

This chain joins TRBV7-9 and TRBJ1-4, with 10 bases aligning to TRBD1. The V gene end was trimmed by 3 bases and the J gene end by 6 bases; junction bases not matched to a gene: 1. This CDR3 contains 14 residues. The germline CDR1 and CDR2 sequences are SEHNR and FQNEAQ (reference sequence). CDR3 sequence (DNA): TGTGCCAGCAGCTTCGGGACAGGGGATGAAAAACTGTTTTTT. Translating gives CASSFGTGDEKLFF.

About this clone: Sequence at one end of the junction differs from germline and may be a read error. The V gene is TRBV6-1, the J gene TRBJ2-7; 11 bases match TRBD2. Germline assignment: CDR1 MNHNS and CDR2 SASEGT. This CDR3 has 16 amino acids. CDR3 amino acids: CASREDSGRAGYEQYF. DNA of the CDR3: TGTGCCAGCAGGGAAGATAGCGGGAGGGCCGGTTACGAGCAGTACTTC.

The rearrangement uses TRBV28 and TRBJ2-7; D unresolved. Germline lookup yields CDR1 MDHEN and CDR2 SYDVKM. The V and J ends lost 4 bases and 2 bases respectively, with 6 bases between them. The CDR3 contains 12 residues. The CDR3 is CASSSVTYEQYF. The CDR3 DNA reads TGTGCCAGCAGTTCGGTCACCTACGAGCAGTACTTC.

The chain is built from TRBV19 and TRBJ1-5; 8 nucleotides match TRBD1. The CDR3 runs 15 residues. V shed 7 bases, J shed 0 bases, and the junction held 5 bases outside the gene matches. CDR1 LNHDA and CDR2 SQIVND come from the germline V gene (reference sequence). CDR3 sequence: CASMGQVDSNQPQHF. The CDR3 coding sequence is TGTGCCAGTATGGGACAGGTCGATAGCAATCAGCCCCAGCATTTT.

The chain couples TRBV11-3 to TRBJ1-1; D not resolved. Germline V gene data show CDR1 as SGHNT and CDR2 as YENEEA. Between the trimmed V and J ends, which lost 5 bases and 11 bases, there was a span of 6 bases. The length of the CDR3 is 9 residues. The CDR3 DNA is TGTGCCAGCAGCAGCGGGGCTTTCTTT. It specifies CASSSGAFF.